The next 13 T cell receptor beta chains were all read from a single sample in a study of a mutant IDH1 vaccine in newly diagnosed glioma. Their cognate antigens are unknown. Time point in this sample: week 5, during vaccination. It was 300 ug of mutant IDH1 20-mer peptide that made up each vaccine dose, given with topical imiquimod. Produced via immunoSEQ multiplex PCR; TCRdb's table is partial and in-frame only. The sample contains 35,000 to 45,000 clones, approximately 89% of which appear only once. Sequenced material: PBMCs, taken from a glioma patient whose treatment included an IDH1 peptide vaccine. These receptors came from a man between 45 and 60 years old with glioma.

This rearrangement joins TRBV9 to TRBJ2-1; TRBD2 aligns across 9 bases. The J segment lost 8 bases and the V segment lost 3 bases, leaving 12 bases of the junction unmatched. CDR3 length: 16 residues. The germline V gene encodes CDR1 SGDLS and CDR2 YYNGEE. CDR3 sequence: CASSAGLANTADEQFF. The CDR3 nucleotides are TGTGCCAGCAGCGCCGGACTAGCGAATACCGCGGATGAGCAGTTCTTC.

The chain employs TRBV5-4 and TRBJ2-5, with D maybe TRBD1 (6 bases). Deletions cut 3 bases from V and 2 bases from J, with 20 bases between. Germline CDR1 reads SGHNT; CDR2 reads YYREEE (reference sequence). The CDR3 is made up of 17 amino acids. The DNA of the CDR3 is TGTGCCAGCAGCTCTTTTGTGACAGGAGCTATACAAGAGACCCAGTACTTC. Translated: CASSSFVTGAIQETQYF. Filled out from reference TRBV5-4 and TRBJ2-5, the complete variable domain reads ETGVTQSPTHLIKTRGQQVTLRCSSQSGHNTVSWYQQALGQGPQFIFQYYREEENGRGNFPPRFSGLQFPNYSSELNVNALELDDSALYLCASSSFVTGAIQETQYFGPGTRLLVL.

The chain uses TRBV28 and TRBJ2-7; a possible D gene is TRBD1 (5 bases). Germline values: CDR1 MDHEN, CDR2 SYDVKM. The CDR3 has 13 amino acids. V lost 5 bases to trimming and J lost 6 bases, with 14 bases between them. The CDR3 nucleotides read TGTGCCAGCAGTCCCAGGGTGGGTTTCGAGCAGTACTTC. Protein: CASSPRVGFEQYF.

The chain recombines TRBV5-3 with TRBJ1-2; D not certain. TRBV5-3 is classed as an ORF, of uncertain function. Trimming removed 4 bases from V and 6 bases from J, with 19 bases in between. The CDR3 is made up of 15 amino acids. CDR3 sequence: CARSGWGEGGDGYTF. CDR3 nucleotides: TGTGCCAGAAGCGGGTGGGGTGAGGGAGGAGATGGCTACACCTTC.

V and J are TRBV2 and TRBJ2-2, with D perhaps matching TRBD2 (6 bases). This CDR3 is built from 14 residues. V gave up 9 bases and J gave up 5 bases, with 16 bases separating them. Germline loops: CDR1 SNHLY, CDR2 FYNNEI. Here the CDR3 reads CARRDGRGTGELFF. The CDR3 DNA reads TGTGCCAGAAGGGACGGGAGAGGTACCGGGGAGCTGTTTTTT.

V is TRBV29-1 and J is TRBJ2-2; 8 bases are shared with TRBD2. The CDR3 covers 15 residues. J lost 7 bases, V lost 1 base, and 8 bases had no gene match. Germline CDR1 SQVTM, CDR2 ANQGSEA. CDR3 sequence reads: CSVEAVGRGDGELFF. CDR3 in DNA: TGCAGCGTTGAAGCGGTTGGGCGGGGGGACGGGGAGCTGTTTTTT.

J is TRBJ1-1 and V is TRBV7-3, with D unclear. With 5 bases removed from V and 2 bases from J, the gap between germline ends came to 12 bases. The CDR3 consists of 14 residues. Germline CDR1 SGHTA, CDR2 FQGTGA. The CDR3, as DNA: TGTGCCAGCAGCCCCTCAGCTGGTAACACTGAAGCTTTCTTT. Its translation: CASSPSAGNTEAFF.

The V gene is TRBV6-1, the J gene TRBJ2-6; 7 positions match TRBD1. There are 15 residues in the CDR3. V gave up 6 bases and J gave up 4 bases; unmatched junction bases: 6. Germline CDR1 is MNHNS and CDR2 is SASEGT. CDR3 in amino acids: CASRATGAGANVLTF. The DNA for the CDR3 is TGTGCCAGCAGGGCTACAGGGGCCGGGGCCAACGTCCTGACTTTC.

J is TRBJ1-3 and V is TRBV5-1; no reliable D call. Germline loops: CDR1 SGHRS, CDR2 YFSETQ. The CDR3 covers 13 residues. Trimming took off 0 bases at V and 0 bases at J, with 1 base between the two ends. DNA for the CDR3: TGCGCCAGCAGCTTGGACTCTGGAAACACCATATATTTT. It specifies CASSLDSGNTIYF.

The chain has TRBV4-1 and TRBJ2-7, with D perhaps TRBD2 (5 bases). Per germline, CDR1 MGHRA and CDR2 YSYEKL. This CDR3 comprises 16 residues. V dropped 5 bases and J dropped 0 bases, with 17 bases sitting between them. CDR3 DNA sequence: TGCGCCAGCAGCTCAAGCGTGTCGGGGAGCTCCTACGAGCAGTACTTC. Translated, it gives CASSSSVSGSSYEQYF.

The CDR3 nucleotides read TGCGCCAGCAGTGAACAGGGGGGTTATGAGCAGTTCTTC. This encodes CASSEQGGYEQFF. The chain has TRBV10-1 and TRBJ2-1; 8 bases match TRBD1. Germline V CDR1 and CDR2: WNHNN, SYGVQD (reference sequence). The CDR3 has 13 residues. J gave up 8 bases and V 3 bases, and 3 bases lay outside the gene matches.

The chain couples TRBV13 to TRBJ2-3, with TRBD2 matching 14 bases. The CDR3 contains 17 residues. V trimming: 6 bases; J trimming: 1 base; junction bases outside the gene matches: 6. From germline, CDR1 is PRHDT and CDR2 FYEKMQ (reference sequence). CDR3 protein: CASRVGTSGSRTDTQYF. CDR3 DNA: TGTGCCAGCAGAGTTGGGACTAGCGGGAGCCGCACAGATACGCAGTATTTT.

This clone appeared a single time. The rearrangement joins TRBV7-9 to TRBJ1-4; TRBD1 matches at 9 bases. The germline V gene encodes CDR1 SEHNR and CDR2 FQNEAQ (reference sequence). This CDR3 has 19 residues. J gave up 3 bases and V 5 bases, and 16 bases lay outside the gene matches. The CDR3 sequence: CASSPQDRGPEVSNEKLFF. CDR3 DNA: TGTGCCAGCAGCCCCCAGGACAGGGGCCCGGAGGTGTCTAATGAAAAACTGTTTTTT.